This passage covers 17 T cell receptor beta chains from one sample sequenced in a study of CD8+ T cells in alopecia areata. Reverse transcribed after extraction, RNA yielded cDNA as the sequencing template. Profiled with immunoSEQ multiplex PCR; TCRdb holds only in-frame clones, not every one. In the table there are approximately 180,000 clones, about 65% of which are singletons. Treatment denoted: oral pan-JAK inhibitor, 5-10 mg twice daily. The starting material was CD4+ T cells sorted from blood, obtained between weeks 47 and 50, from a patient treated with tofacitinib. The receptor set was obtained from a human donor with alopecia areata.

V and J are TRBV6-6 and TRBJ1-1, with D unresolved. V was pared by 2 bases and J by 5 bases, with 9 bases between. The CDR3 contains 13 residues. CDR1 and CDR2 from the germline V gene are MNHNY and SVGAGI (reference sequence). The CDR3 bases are TGTGCCAGCAGTTACCCTCCGGGGACTGAAGCTTTCTTT. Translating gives CASSYPPGTEAFF.

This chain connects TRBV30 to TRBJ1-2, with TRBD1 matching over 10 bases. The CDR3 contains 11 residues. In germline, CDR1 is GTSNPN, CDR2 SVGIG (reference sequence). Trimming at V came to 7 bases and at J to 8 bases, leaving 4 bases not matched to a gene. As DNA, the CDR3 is TGTGCCTTCTCGACAGGGGGCGGCTACACCTTC. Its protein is CAFSTGGGYTF.

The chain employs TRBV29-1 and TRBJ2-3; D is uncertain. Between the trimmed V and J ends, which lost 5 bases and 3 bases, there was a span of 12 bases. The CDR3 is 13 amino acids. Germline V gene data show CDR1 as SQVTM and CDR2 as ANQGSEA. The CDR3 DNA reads TGCAGCGTTTTACCTCCTGGGACAGATACGCAGTATTTT. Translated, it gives CSVLPPGTDTQYF.

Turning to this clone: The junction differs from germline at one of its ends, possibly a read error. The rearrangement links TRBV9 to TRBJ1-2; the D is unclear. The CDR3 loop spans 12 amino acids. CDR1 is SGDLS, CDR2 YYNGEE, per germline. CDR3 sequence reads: CASSVTNHGYTF. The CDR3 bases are TGTGCCAGCAGCGTCACTAACCATGGCTACACCTTC.

Here the CDR3 DNA reads TGTGCCAGCAGTGCCGCAGGCTACACCTTC. Its translation: CASSAAGYTF. The V and J genes are TRBV2 and TRBJ1-2; the D is unclear. The CDR3 runs 10 residues. Germline lookup yields CDR1 SNHLY and CDR2 FYNNEI. V was pared by 4 bases and J by 8 bases, with 5 bases between.

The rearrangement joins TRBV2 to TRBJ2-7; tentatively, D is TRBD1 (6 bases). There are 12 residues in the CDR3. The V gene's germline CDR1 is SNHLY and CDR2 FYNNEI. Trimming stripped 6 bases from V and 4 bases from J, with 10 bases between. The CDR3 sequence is CASRETGYEQYF. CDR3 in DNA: TGTGCCAGCAGGGAGACAGGATACGAGCAGTACTTC.

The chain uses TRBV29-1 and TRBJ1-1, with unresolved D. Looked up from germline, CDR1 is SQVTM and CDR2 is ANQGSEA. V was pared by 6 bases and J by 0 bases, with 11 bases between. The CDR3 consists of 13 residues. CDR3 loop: CSVTDGMNTEAFF. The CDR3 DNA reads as TGCAGCGTGACGGACGGCATGAACACTGAAGCTTTCTTT.

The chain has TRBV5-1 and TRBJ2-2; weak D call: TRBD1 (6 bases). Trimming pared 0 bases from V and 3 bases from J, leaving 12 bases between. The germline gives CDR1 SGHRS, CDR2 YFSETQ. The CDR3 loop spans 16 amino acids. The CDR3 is CASSLVPGDYTGELFF. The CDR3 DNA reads TGCGCCAGCAGCTTGGTCCCAGGGGATTACACCGGGGAGCTGTTTTTT.

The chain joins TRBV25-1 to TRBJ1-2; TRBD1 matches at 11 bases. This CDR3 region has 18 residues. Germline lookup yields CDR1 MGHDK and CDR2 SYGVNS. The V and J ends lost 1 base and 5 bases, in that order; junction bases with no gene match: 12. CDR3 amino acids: CASSEFVGQGAGGYGYTF. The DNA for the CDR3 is TGTGCCAGCAGTGAATTCGTCGGACAGGGGGCAGGGGGATATGGCTACACCTTC.

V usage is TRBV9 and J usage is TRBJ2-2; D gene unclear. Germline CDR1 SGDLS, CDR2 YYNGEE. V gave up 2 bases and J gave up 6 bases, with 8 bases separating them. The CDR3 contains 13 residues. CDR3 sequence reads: CASSVEFPGELFF. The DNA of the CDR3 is TGTGCCAGCAGCGTGGAGTTTCCCGGGGAGCTGTTTTTT.

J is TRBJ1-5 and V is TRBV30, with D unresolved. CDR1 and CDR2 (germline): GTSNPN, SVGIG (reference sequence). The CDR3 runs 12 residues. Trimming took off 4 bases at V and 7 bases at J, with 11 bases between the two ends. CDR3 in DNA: TGTGCCTGGACGGACGGAAACCAGCCCCAGCATTTT. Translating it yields CAWTDGNQPQHF.

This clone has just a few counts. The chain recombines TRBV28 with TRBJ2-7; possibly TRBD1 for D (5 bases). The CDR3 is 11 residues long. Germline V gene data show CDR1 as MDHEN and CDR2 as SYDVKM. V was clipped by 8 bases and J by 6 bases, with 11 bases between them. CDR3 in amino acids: CASGREIEQYF. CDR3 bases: TGTGCCAGCGGCAGGGAAATCGAGCAGTACTTC.

In nucleotides, the CDR3 is TGCAGCGTTGTTGGAAACTTGGGCACTGAAGCTTTCTTT. Protein sequence: CSVVGNLGTEAFF. The genes are TRBV29-1 and TRBJ1-1, with D unresolved. This CDR3 comprises 13 residues. Looked up from germline, CDR1 is SQVTM and CDR2 is ANQGSEA. V lost 4 bases, J lost 4 bases, and 13 bases lay in between.

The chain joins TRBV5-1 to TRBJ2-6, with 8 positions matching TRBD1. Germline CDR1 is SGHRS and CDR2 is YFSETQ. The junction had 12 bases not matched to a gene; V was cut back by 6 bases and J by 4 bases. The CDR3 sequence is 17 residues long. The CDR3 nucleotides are TGCGCCAGCACCGGATCAGGGGGCGCGGAAGGGGCCAACGTCCTGACTTTC. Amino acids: CASTGSGGAEGANVLTF.

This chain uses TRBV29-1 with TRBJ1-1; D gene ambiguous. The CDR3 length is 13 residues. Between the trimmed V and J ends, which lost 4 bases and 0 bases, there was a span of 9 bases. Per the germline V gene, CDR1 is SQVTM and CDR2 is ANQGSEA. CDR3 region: CSVGTELNTEAFF. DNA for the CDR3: TGCAGCGTTGGAACAGAGCTGAACACTGAAGCTTTCTTT.

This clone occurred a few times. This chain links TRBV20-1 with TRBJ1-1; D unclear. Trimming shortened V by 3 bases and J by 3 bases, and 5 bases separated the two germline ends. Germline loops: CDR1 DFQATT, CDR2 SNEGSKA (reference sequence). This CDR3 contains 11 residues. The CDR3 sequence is CSASKDTEAFF. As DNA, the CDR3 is TGCAGTGCTAGCAAGGACACTGAAGCTTTCTTT.

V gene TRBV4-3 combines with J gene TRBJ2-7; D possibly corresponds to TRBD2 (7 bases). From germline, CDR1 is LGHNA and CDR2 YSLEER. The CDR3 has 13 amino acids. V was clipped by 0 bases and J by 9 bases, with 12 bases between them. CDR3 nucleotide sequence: TGCGCCAGCAGCCAAGAGCGGGGGACATGGCAGTACTTC. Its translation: CASSQERGTWQYF.